Listed here are 26 T cell receptor beta chains from one sample, sequenced in a study of CD8+ T cells in alopecia areata. Specified treatment: oral pan-JAK inhibitor, 5-10 mg twice daily. Following RNA extraction, reverse transcription yielded cDNA that acted as the sequencing template. Using immunoSEQ multiplex PCR, the repertoire was profiled, and TCRdb retains in-frame clones only, with some absent. Altogether about 220,000 clones are present, approximately 57% being singletons, with the ten largest covering roughly 1.5%. Here the sequenced sample was CD4+ T cells sorted from blood, taken at week 4, from a patient treated with tofacitinib. The receptors stem from a human donor with alopecia areata.

The chain carries TRBV2 and TRBJ2-6; D gene uncertain. The CDR3 runs to 14 residues. Trimming removed 6 bases from V and 3 bases from J, with 9 bases in between. The germline V gene has CDR1 SNHLY and CDR2 FYNNEI. The CDR3 sequence is CASRWVDGANVLTF. CDR3 coding DNA: TGTGCCAGCAGATGGGTCGATGGGGCCAACGTCCTGACTTTC. The whole variable domain, filled in from reference TRBV2 and TRBJ2-6, reads EPEVTQTPSHQVTQMGQEVILRCVPISNHLYFYWYRQILGQKVEFLVSFYNNEISEKSEIFDDQFSVERPDGSNFTLKIRSTKLEDSAMYFCASRWVDGANVLTFGAGSRLTVL.

The V and J genes are TRBV9 and TRBJ2-4; D not resolved. This CDR3 contains 13 residues. Germline V gene data show CDR1 as SGDLS and CDR2 as YYNGEE. Trimming stripped 8 bases from V and 0 bases from J, with 9 bases between. The chain's CDR3 is CARLRLAKNIQYF. The CDR3 nucleotides read TGTGCCAGGTTAAGACTAGCCAAAAACATTCAGTACTTC.

J is TRBJ1-2 and V is TRBV10-1; 8 bases fit TRBD1. The CDR3 is made up of 14 amino acids. V trimming: 3 bases; J trimming: 6 bases; junction bases outside the gene matches: 6. Germline CDR1 WNHNN, CDR2 SYGVQD (reference sequence). CDR3 nucleotide sequence: TGCGCCAGCAGTGACCAGGACAGGGCCAATGGCTACACCTTC. Translation gives CASSDQDRANGYTF.

V is TRBV18 and J is TRBJ2-1, with D hard to call. In germline, CDR1 is KGHSH, CDR2 LQKENI. The CDR3 loop spans 15 amino acids. V was pared by 0 bases and J by 5 bases, with 11 bases between. As DNA, the CDR3 is TGTGCCAGCTCACCACCCAGTAGGCGGAACAATGAGCAGTTCTTC. Amino acid sequence: CASSPPSRRNNEQFF.

This clone was seen once. The chain's CDR3 is CASSRDRAETQYF. CDR3 DNA sequence: TGTGCCAGCAGCAGGGACAGGGCAGAGACCCAGTACTTC. The chain uses TRBV7-6 and TRBJ2-5; the match to TRBD1 covers 9 bases. Germline-derived CDR1 and CDR2 are SGHVS and FNYEAQ. CDR3 length: 13 residues. V lost 5 bases to trimming and J lost 4 bases; unmatched junction nucleotides: 2.

V is TRBV2 and J is TRBJ1-2; no clear D gene. The CDR3 sequence is 12 residues long. Germline values: CDR1 SNHLY, CDR2 FYNNEI. V dropped 4 bases and J dropped 4 bases, with 7 bases sitting between them. CDR3 bases: TGTGCCAGCAGTGGCCAGGTCTATGGCTACACCTTC. Amino acid sequence: CASSGQVYGYTF.

The rearrangement links TRBV4-3 to TRBJ2-4; D remains unclear. From germline, CDR1 is LGHNA and CDR2 YSLEER. CDR3 length: 16 amino acids. The V end lost 1 base, the J end lost 2 bases, and 12 bases lay between the germline ends. The CDR3 nucleotides are TGCGCCAGCAGCCAAGTTGAAGGTGTATCCAAAAACATTCAGTACTTC. This gives the protein CASSQVEGVSKNIQYF.

The CDR3 protein is CASSLVISGNTEAFF. CDR3 nucleotides: TGTGCCAGCAGCTTAGTGATTAGCGGAAACACTGAAGCTTTCTTT. The rearrangement links TRBV11-2 to TRBJ1-1; D is undetermined. Germline lookup yields CDR1 SGHAT and CDR2 FQNNGV. V was pared by 1 base and J by 2 bases, with 11 bases between. The CDR3 is 15 amino acids.

This clone showed up just a few times. The chain links TRBV29-1 to TRBJ2-2; possible D gene TRBD2, 6 bases. V dropped 5 bases and J dropped 6 bases, with 22 bases sitting between them. This CDR3 comprises 16 residues. CDR1 and CDR2 (germline): SQVTM, ANQGSEA. For the CDR3, the DNA is TGCAGCGTTTTTCTTGGAGGGGCAGCCGGGGCCGGGGAGCTGTTTTTT. Translation gives CSVFLGGAAGAGELFF.

Points on this clone: The junction shows a germline mismatch at one end, possibly a read error. The J gene is TRBJ2-3, the V gene TRBV28; perhaps TRBD2 as D (6 bases). In germline, CDR1 is MDHEN, CDR2 SYDVKM. This CDR3 has 12 residues. The CDR3 is CASSLSGKGGNF. CDR3 in DNA: TGTGCCAGCAGTCTTTCGGGTAAAGGCGGGAATTTT.

This clone has more than one count but fewer than ten. V is TRBV19 and J is TRBJ1-5; D is unresolved. Germline CDR1 reads LNHDA; CDR2 reads SQIVND (reference sequence). The V gene lost 6 bases and the J gene lost 3 bases, with 12 bases spanning the gap. CDR3 size: 14 residues. This chain's CDR3 is CASRPGRNNQPQHF. CDR3 DNA sequence: TGTGCCAGTAGGCCTGGACGGAACAATCAGCCCCAGCATTTT.

The chain couples TRBV2 to TRBJ1-2; D is undetermined. The CDR3 totals 13 residues. V lost 6 bases and J lost 3, with 11 bases in between. Germline V lookup: CDR1 SNHLY, CDR2 FYNNEI. The chain's CDR3 is CASRAAEDYGYTF. CDR3 nucleotide sequence: TGTGCCAGCAGGGCGGCGGAGGACTATGGCTACACCTTC. Complete variable domain (other parts from reference TRBV2 and TRBJ1-2): EPEVTQTPSHQVTQMGQEVILRCVPISNHLYFYWYRQILGQKVEFLVSFYNNEISEKSEIFDDQFSVERPDGSNFTLKIRSTKLEDSAMYFCASRAAEDYGYTFGSGTRLTVV.

The chain couples TRBV4-2 to TRBJ2-7; D could derive from TRBD1 or TRBD2 (5 bases each). V dropped 3 bases and J dropped 4 bases, with 13 bases sitting between them. The CDR3 has 14 amino acids. Germline V gives CDR1 LGHNA, CDR2 YNFKEQ. CDR3 DNA sequence: TGTGCCAGCAGCCATGAGACGGGGCCTTACGAGCAGTACTTC. This codes for CASSHETGPYEQYF.

The chain recombines TRBV30 with TRBJ2-7; D may be TRBD1 (5 bases). CDR1 and CDR2 (germline): GTSNPN, SVGIG (reference sequence). The V end was cut by 3 bases, the J end by 0 bases, with 9 bases between. The CDR3 consists of 13 residues. In DNA form, the CDR3 reads TGTGCCTGGAGGACAGTGGACTCCTACGAGCAGTACTTC. Translated, it gives CAWRTVDSYEQYF.

This clone turned up a few times. No conserved phenylalanine or tryptophan ends this CDR3, so it is likely a read error. The DNA is left out, because the CDR3 cannot be placed on it with certainty; the CDR3 is given as TCRdb lists it. The chain combines TRBV23-1 with TRBJ2-7; the table assigns TRBD1, which was not confirmed against the DNA. TRBV23-1 falls under the ORF class, with uncertain function. The CDR3 is 12 residues long, counting both termini. CDR3 residues: CASSQKGAGEFN.

A few counts support this clone. V and J are TRBV29-1 and TRBJ1-5; D uncertain. The CDR3 consists of 12 residues. Germline V gives CDR1 SQVTM, CDR2 ANQGSEA. Trimming took off 3 bases at V and 6 bases at J, with 9 bases between the two ends. CDR3 sequence reads: CSVEVVVQPQHF. The CDR3 DNA follows: TGCAGCGTTGAGGTTGTCGTTCAGCCCCAGCATTTT.

The chain carries TRBV29-1 and TRBJ2-7, with TRBD1 matching over 7 bases. Per the germline V gene, CDR1 is SQVTM and CDR2 is ANQGSEA. J gave up 2 bases and V 3 bases, and 7 bases lay outside the gene matches. The CDR3 is made up of 14 amino acids. CDR3 sequence reads: CSVEIGQAPYEQYF. The CDR3 region has the DNA TGCAGCGTTGAGATAGGACAGGCCCCCTACGAGCAGTACTTC.

The chain combines TRBV29-1 with TRBJ2-6; possible D gene TRBD2, 5 bases. The germline V gene encodes CDR1 SQVTM and CDR2 ANQGSEA. The V end was cut by 6 bases, the J end by 1 base, with 13 bases between. The length of the CDR3 is 15 residues. The CDR3 bases are TGCAGCGTGAGTGGCCGGGGATCTGGGGCCAACGTCCTGACTTTC. Amino acid sequence: CSVSGRGSGANVLTF.

The chain uses TRBV9 and TRBJ2-7, with a possible D match to TRBD2 (5 bases). The CDR3 has 16 residues. Trimming removed 0 bases from V and 2 bases from J, with 15 bases in between. CDR1 is SGDLS, CDR2 YYNGEE, per germline. The CDR3 sequence: CASSVDQNTGTYEQYF. The CDR3 nucleotides are TGTGCCAGCAGCGTAGATCAGAACACGGGGACCTACGAGCAGTACTTC.

This clone was detected only a few times. The gene calls are TRBV4-3 and TRBJ2-3; TRBD1 matches at 8 bases. Germline lookup yields CDR1 LGHNA and CDR2 YSLEER. CDR3 length: 16 amino acids. V lost 2 bases and J lost 4; bases outside the gene matches: 8. CDR3 loop: CASSQRQGTSADTQYF. The CDR3 DNA sequence: TGCGCCAGCAGCCAACGACAGGGGACCTCCGCAGATACGCAGTATTTT.

The gene calls are TRBV4-3 and TRBJ2-5; no clear D. The germline gives CDR1 LGHNA, CDR2 YSLEER. With 0 bases removed from V and 4 bases from J, the gap between germline ends came to 9 bases. This CDR3 is built from 14 residues. In DNA, the CDR3 is TGCGCCAGCAGCCAAGATGCGCGCAGAGAGACCCAGTACTTC. It yields the protein CASSQDARRETQYF.

This clone was observed a single time. The V call is TRBV2, the J call TRBJ1-1; D not resolved. The CDR3 runs 14 residues. Germline assignment: CDR1 SNHLY and CDR2 FYNNEI. With 2 bases removed from V and 0 bases from J, the gap between germline ends came to 7 bases. DNA for the CDR3: TGTGCCAGCAGTGAACCACCGATGAACACTGAAGCTTTCTTT. Residues: CASSEPPMNTEAFF.

The V and J genes are TRBV9 and TRBJ1-1; D not certain. V lost 3 bases to trimming and J lost 0 bases, with 6 bases between them. Germline lookup yields CDR1 SGDLS and CDR2 YYNGEE. The length of the CDR3 is 13 residues. The CDR3 here is CASSGDLNTEAFF. Written as DNA, the CDR3 is TGTGCCAGCAGCGGAGATCTGAACACTGAAGCTTTCTTT.

This clone has more than one count but fewer than ten. The chain carries TRBV6-4 and TRBJ2-1; 9 nucleotides agree with TRBD1. This CDR3 has 13 amino acids. The germline gives CDR1 MRHNA, CDR2 SNTAGT. Trimming took 7 bases from V and 7 from J; bases not matched to a gene: 5. The CDR3: CASMSDRGNEQFF. DNA of the CDR3: TGTGCCAGCATGTCGGACAGGGGTAATGAGCAGTTCTTC.

The chain recombines TRBV7-3 with TRBJ1-1, with no clear D. Germline V gives CDR1 SGHTA, CDR2 FQGTGA. The CDR3 sequence is 13 residues long. Trimming pared 2 bases from V and 6 bases from J, leaving 10 bases between. The CDR3 here is CASSLSKSAEAFF. In DNA, the CDR3 is TGTGCCAGCAGCTTATCAAAGTCCGCTGAAGCTTTCTTT.

The table lists this clone with many counts. V and J are TRBV4-3 and TRBJ1-3; 9 positions agree with TRBD1. V shed 3 bases and J 0 bases; nucleotides not matched to a gene: 6. The CDR3 has 17 residues. Germline CDR1 LGHNA, CDR2 YSLEER. DNA for the CDR3: TGCGCCAGCAGCCATCCCGGGACAGGGAGCTCTGGAAACACCATATATTTT. Residues: CASSHPGTGSSGNTIYF.